The rows below give T cell receptor beta chains drawn from one sample of a study of blood T cell repertoires in COVID-19. Generated by immunoSEQ multiplex PCR, the TCRdb table keeps only in-frame clones and is missing some. The sample holds 300,000 to 450,000 clones; around 87% are singletons and the top ten take about 2%. Specimen: peripheral blood. The source of these receptors is a woman between 55 and 75 years old with COVID-19, enrolled during active disease. The CDR3 runs from the conserved cysteine through the conserved F or W. The D gene is left open where the match is weak. Some rows mark clone size as missing; the rest say once, few, many or name a class of expanded clone.

d_call	v_call	clone_size	j_call	cdr3_nt	cdr3_aa
TRBD2	TRBV11-3	-	TRBJ2-1	TGTGCCAGCAAAGCGGGGGGGCCCTACAATGAGCAGTTCTTC	CASKAGGPYNEQFF
-	TRBV6-5	-	TRBJ1-4	TGTGCCAGCAGCATCACTCCGGGGGTCAGGGAAAAACTGTTTTTT	CASSITPGVREKLFF
-	TRBV5-4	-	TRBJ2-5	TGTGCCAGCAGCTTCGACGGTTCCGGGGAGACCCAGTACTTC	CASSFDGSGETQYF
-	TRBV5-3	-	TRBJ2-1	TGTGCCAGAAGCCTACCCGACAGCCGCAACTCCTACAATGAGCAGTTCTTC	CARSLPDSRNSYNEQFF
TRBD1	TRBV3-1/TRBV3-2	-	TRBJ1-5	TGTGCCAGCAGCCAAGATTGGGTAGGGGGCGGACAGCCCCAGCATTTT	CASSQDWVGGGQPQHF
TRBD2	TRBV13	-	TRBJ2-5	TGTGCCAGCAGCCCCGACCTAGCGGGGCCACGCGGCGGGACCCAGTACTTC	CASSPDLAGPRGGTQYF
TRBD1	TRBV29-1	-	TRBJ1-1	TGCAGCGTTCAGAAGGGGACAGGGAACACTGAAGCTTTCTTT	CSVQKGTGNTEAFF
TRBD1	TRBV10-1	-	TRBJ2-4	TGCGCCAGCAGTGACCGGACAGGGGGTTCCAAAAACATTCAGTACTTC	CASSDRTGGSKNIQYF
TRBD1	TRBV7-3	-	TRBJ2-1	TGTGCCAGCAGCCCCCGGACAGGGAGTCGCAATGAGCAGTTCTTC	CASSPRTGSRNEQFF
TRBD1	TRBV3-1/TRBV3-2	-	TRBJ1-1	TGTGCCAGCAGCCAAGCGGGACAGAGGAACACTGAAGCTTTCTTT	CASSQAGQRNTEAFF
-	TRBV7-2	many	TRBJ2-1	TGTGCCAGCAGCCCCGGTTCGAATGAGCAGTTCTTC	CASSPGSNEQFF
TRBD1	TRBV12-3/TRBV12-4	-	TRBJ1-2	TGTGCCAGCAGTCTCCGGGACAGACTTACCTTC	CASSLRDRLTF
-	TRBV7-9	few	TRBJ1-3	TGTGCCAGCAGCTTAGGTTCCGGACGGGACTCTGGAAACACCATATATTTT	CASSLGSGRDSGNTIYF
TRBD1	TRBV28	-	TRBJ2-5	TGTGCCAGCAGTCGCCCACAGGGGCTCGGGGAGACCCAGTACTTC	CASSRPQGLGETQYF
-	TRBV6-5	-	TRBJ1-5	TGTGCGGCTAGACAGTTTTTCGGCAATCAGCCCCAGCATTTT	CAARQFFGNQPQHF
-	TRBV11-1	-	TRBJ2-2	TGTGCCAGCAGCTCAAACACCGGGGAGCTGTTTTTT	CASSSNTGELFF
TRBD2	TRBV30	-	TRBJ2-5	TGTGCCTGGAGATTAGCGGGGGGCCGAGAGACCCAGTACTTC	CAWRLAGGRETQYF
TRBD1	TRBV6-1	-	TRBJ2-2	TGTGCCAGCAGTGTAGCAGGGGGCGGTGACACCGGGGAGCTGTTTTTT	CASSVAGGGDTGELFF
-	TRBV2	-	TRBJ1-5	TGTGCCAGCAGTGAAGCGACAGGCGGCCAGCCCCAGCATTTT	CASSEATGGQPQHF
TRBD1	TRBV10-1	once	TRBJ2-7	TGCGCCACCCTACAGGGGCCCAGCTCCTACGAGCAGTACTTC	CATLQGPSSYEQYF
-	TRBV3-1/TRBV3-2	-	TRBJ2-7	TGTGCCAGCAGCCTCTCCGACGGGGGGCCCTCCTACGAGCAGTACTTC	CASSLSDGGPSYEQYF
-	TRBV3-1/TRBV3-2	-	TRBJ1-2	TGTGCCAGCAGCCTGGGGGGGAGTTACGGCTACACCTTC	CASSLGGSYGYTF
TRBD1	TRBV19	-	TRBJ2-7	TGTGCCAGTAGTATAGTATGGGGACAGGGAAAGAACGAGCAGTACTTC	CASSIVWGQGKNEQYF
-	TRBV6-6	once	TRBJ2-1	TGTGCCAGCAGTTGGCAGACTAGTTCCAATGAGCAGTTCTTC	CASSWQTSSNEQFF
TRBD2	TRBV7-2	-	TRBJ2-5	TGTGCCAGTAGCGGGGGGGCTATAGAGACCCAGTACTTC	CASSGGAIETQYF
TRBD1	TRBV3-1/TRBV3-2	-	TRBJ2-1	TGTGCCAGCAGCCACGGGACAGGGGGCGTTTTGGCCAATGAGCAGTTCTTC	CASSHGTGGVLANEQFF
TRBD2	TRBV5-5	-	TRBJ2-5	TGTGCCAGCAGCCAGACCCTAGCGGGGGGGCCAAAAGAGACCCAGTACTTC	CASSQTLAGGPKETQYF
-	TRBV18	-	TRBJ2-7	TGTGCCAGCTCACCCGGACACCAACCCTACGAGCAGTACTTC	CASSPGHQPYEQYF
-	TRBV20-1	-	TRBJ1-1	TGCAGTGCTAGAGAGGGACACGAAGCTTTCTTT	CSAREGHEAFF
TRBD2	TRBV7-9	-	TRBJ2-1	TGTGCCAGCAGCTTAGGGGACTACTACAATGAGCAGTTCTTC	CASSLGDYYNEQFF
-	TRBV5-1	-	TRBJ2-3	TGCGCCAGCAGCTTGCAGGGGTACGGGGATACGCAGTATTTT	CASSLQGYGDTQYF
-	TRBV4-2	-	TRBJ1-1	TGTGCCAGCAGCCAAGATAGGAGGGACACTGAAGCTTTCTTT	CASSQDRRDTEAFF
TRBD1	TRBV6-5	-	TRBJ1-2	TGTGCCAGCAGTCCCCGGACAGGCCTTAACTATGGCTACACCTTC	CASSPRTGLNYGYTF
-	TRBV27	-	TRBJ2-7	TGTGCCAGCAGTTTATACAGGGCAAACTCCTACGAGCAGTACTTC	CASSLYRANSYEQYF
-	TRBV5-1	-	TRBJ2-2	TGCGCCAGCAGACCAACTTCGAACACCGGGGAGCTGTTTTTT	CASRPTSNTGELFF
-	TRBV7-3	-	TRBJ1-1	TGTGCCAGCAGTTTAACACGACAGCATGAAGCTTTCTTT	CASSLTRQHEAFF
TRBD1	TRBV19	-	TRBJ2-7	TGTGCCAGTAGTACTCTGTCCGGGACAGGGGAGGAAAAACAGTACTTC	CASSTLSGTGEEKQYF
TRBD1	TRBV28	-	TRBJ1-2	TGTGCCAGCCGGGGACAGCTTATGAGCTACACCTTC	CASRGQLMSYTF
-	TRBV5-4	-	TRBJ1-2	TGTGCCAGCAGCGCGGGACGGATGAGCAATTATGGCTACACCTTC	CASSAGRMSNYGYTF
TRBD1	TRBV19	-	TRBJ1-2	TGTGCCAGTAGTGCCCCTCCCGGGACAGGGGGCGCGTCAGGCGGCTACACCTTC	CASSAPPGTGGASGGYTF
-	TRBV11-2	-	TRBJ1-1	TGTGCCAGCAACCCCCGAGCATCTAACACTGAAGCTTTCTTT	CASNPRASNTEAFF
TRBD1	TRBV5-1	-	TRBJ1-1	TGCGCCAGCAGCTGGACTGGACAGGGTCTCAGCACTGAAGCTTTCTTT	CASSWTGQGLSTEAFF
TRBD2	TRBV3-1/TRBV3-2	-	TRBJ2-5	TGTGCCAGCACCACGACTAGCGGGGGGTTGAAGACCCAGTACTTC	CASTTTSGGLKTQYF
TRBD2	TRBV7-2	-	TRBJ2-1	TGTGCCAGCAGCTTAGCCGGGACTAGCGGGGGGAATGAGCAGTTCTTC	CASSLAGTSGGNEQFF
-	TRBV2	-	TRBJ1-1	TGTGCCGTCCGGGGGGCGGCGGTGGGCACTGAAGCTTTCTTT	CAVRGAAVGTEAFF
TRBD1	TRBV6-5	-	TRBJ2-4	TGTGCCAGCAGTAATACAGGGGGAAACATTCAGTACTTC	CASSNTGGNIQYF
-	TRBV3-1/TRBV3-2	-	TRBJ2-7	TGTGCCAGCCGCCTGGGGGCAGCCTACGAGCAGTACTTC	CASRLGAAYEQYF
TRBD1	TRBV3-1/TRBV3-2	-	TRBJ1-5	TGTGCCAGCAGAGACAGGGGTGATGGCAATCAGCCCCAGCATTTT	CASRDRGDGNQPQHF
TRBD1	TRBV19	few	TRBJ1-1	TGTGCCAGTAGTATGGGCAGGGGGCCTGGTAAGGCTGAAGCTTTCTTT	CASSMGRGPGKAEAFF
TRBD1	TRBV6-6	-	TRBJ1-1	TGTGCCAGCAGTTCGACAGGGAGAAATGAAGCTTTCTTT	CASSSTGRNEAFF
TRBD1	TRBV2	-	TRBJ2-3	TGTGCCAGCAGGGATCGGACAGGGGGCTTGAGCACAGATACGCAGTATTTT	CASRDRTGGLSTDTQYF
-	TRBV5-1	once	TRBJ2-2	TGCGCCAGCAGCTTTGGACAGATGAACACCGGGGAGCTGTTTTTT	CASSFGQMNTGELFF
-	TRBV5-5	-	TRBJ1-5	TGTGCCAGCAGCTTGGAGCTGGTAAGCAATCAGCCCCAGCATTTT	CASSLELVSNQPQHF
TRBD1	TRBV5-5	-	TRBJ2-2	TGTGCCAGCAGCTTCGGACAGGCCGGGCTGGGGGAGCTGTTTTTT	CASSFGQAGLGELFF
-	TRBV11-2	-	TRBJ1-1	TGTGCCAGCAGCTTACAATGGGGACTACAGGCCACTGAAGCTTTCTTT	CASSLQWGLQATEAFF
-	TRBV7-2	-	TRBJ2-2	TGTGCCAGCAGGGTCTATTTTGACACCGGGGAGCTGTTTTTT	CASRVYFDTGELFF
-	TRBV5-4	-	TRBJ2-2	TGTGCCAGCAATGTATGGGGGCGGAACACCGGGGAGCTGTTTTTT	CASNVWGRNTGELFF
TRBD2	TRBV5-4	few	TRBJ2-1	TGTGCCAGCAGCCGACTAGCGGGGGGGTCTTACAATGAGCAGTTCTTC	CASSRLAGGSYNEQFF